This T cell receptor beta chain was sequenced in a study of cytomegalovirus exposure and HLA in healthy donors. Study results and caveats: Using the classifier, cytomegalovirus status was reportedly diagnosed with high specificity and sensitivity. In vitro checks showed that a few CMV-associated chains really do target CMV antigens. The authors listed some 150 TCR beta chains as cytomegalovirus-associated.

Data came from immunoSEQ multiplex PCR; TCRdb stores just in-frame clones and leaves some out. The profile shows 110,000 or so clones, roughly 88% of them singletons. CDR1 and CDR2 (germline): LNHDA, SQIVND (reference sequence). This CDR3 is 13 amino acids long. Trimming stripped 11 bases from V and 1 base from J, with 12 bases between. Of note for this clone: Its antigen is not known.

While the first cohort had around 700 subjects, the donors belonged to the separate validation cohort of fewer than 150 subjects. This clonotype originated in a man aged 18 to 29 in good health and CMV-seronegative. The chain combines TRBV19 with TRBJ1-3, with D possibly matching TRBD1 (6 bases). The specimen was PBMCs. DNA for the CDR3: TGTGCCGCGGGGGCTCAATCTGGAAACACCATATATTTT. It is translated as CAAGAQSGNTIYF.